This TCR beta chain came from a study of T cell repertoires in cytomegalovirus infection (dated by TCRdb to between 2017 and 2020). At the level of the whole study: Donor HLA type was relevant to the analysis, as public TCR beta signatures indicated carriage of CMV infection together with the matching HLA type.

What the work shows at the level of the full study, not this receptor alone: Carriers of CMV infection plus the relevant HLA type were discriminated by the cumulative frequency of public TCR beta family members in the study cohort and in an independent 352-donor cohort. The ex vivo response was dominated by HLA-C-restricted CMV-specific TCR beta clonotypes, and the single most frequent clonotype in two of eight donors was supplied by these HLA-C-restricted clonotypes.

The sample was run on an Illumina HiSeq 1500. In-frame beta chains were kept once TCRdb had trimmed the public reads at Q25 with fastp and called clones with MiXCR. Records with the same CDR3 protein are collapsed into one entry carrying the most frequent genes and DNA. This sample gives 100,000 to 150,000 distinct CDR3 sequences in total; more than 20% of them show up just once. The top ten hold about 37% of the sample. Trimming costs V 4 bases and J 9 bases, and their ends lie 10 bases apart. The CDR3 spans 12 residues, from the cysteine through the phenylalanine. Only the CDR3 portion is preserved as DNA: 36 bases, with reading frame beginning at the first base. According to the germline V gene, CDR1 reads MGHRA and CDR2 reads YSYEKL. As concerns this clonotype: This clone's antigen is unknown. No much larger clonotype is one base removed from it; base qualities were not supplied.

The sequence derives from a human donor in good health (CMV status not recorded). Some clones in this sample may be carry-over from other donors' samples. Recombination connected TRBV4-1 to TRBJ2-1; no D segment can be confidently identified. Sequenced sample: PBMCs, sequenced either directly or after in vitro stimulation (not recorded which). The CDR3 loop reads CASSPPASEQFF. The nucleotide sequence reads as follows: TGCGCCAGCAGCCCGCCCGCGAGTGAGCAGTTCTTC.